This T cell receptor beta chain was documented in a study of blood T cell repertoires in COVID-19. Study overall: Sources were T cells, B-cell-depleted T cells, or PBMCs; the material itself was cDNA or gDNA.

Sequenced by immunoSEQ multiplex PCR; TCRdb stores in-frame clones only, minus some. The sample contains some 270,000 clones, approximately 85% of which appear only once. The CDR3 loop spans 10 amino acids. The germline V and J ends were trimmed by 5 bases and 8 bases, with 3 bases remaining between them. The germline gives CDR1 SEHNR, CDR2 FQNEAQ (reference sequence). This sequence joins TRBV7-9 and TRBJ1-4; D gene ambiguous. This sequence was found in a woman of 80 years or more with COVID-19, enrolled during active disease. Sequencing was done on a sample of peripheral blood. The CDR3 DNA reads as TGTGCCAGCAGCGGCGAAAAACTGTTTTTT. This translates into CASSGEKLFF.